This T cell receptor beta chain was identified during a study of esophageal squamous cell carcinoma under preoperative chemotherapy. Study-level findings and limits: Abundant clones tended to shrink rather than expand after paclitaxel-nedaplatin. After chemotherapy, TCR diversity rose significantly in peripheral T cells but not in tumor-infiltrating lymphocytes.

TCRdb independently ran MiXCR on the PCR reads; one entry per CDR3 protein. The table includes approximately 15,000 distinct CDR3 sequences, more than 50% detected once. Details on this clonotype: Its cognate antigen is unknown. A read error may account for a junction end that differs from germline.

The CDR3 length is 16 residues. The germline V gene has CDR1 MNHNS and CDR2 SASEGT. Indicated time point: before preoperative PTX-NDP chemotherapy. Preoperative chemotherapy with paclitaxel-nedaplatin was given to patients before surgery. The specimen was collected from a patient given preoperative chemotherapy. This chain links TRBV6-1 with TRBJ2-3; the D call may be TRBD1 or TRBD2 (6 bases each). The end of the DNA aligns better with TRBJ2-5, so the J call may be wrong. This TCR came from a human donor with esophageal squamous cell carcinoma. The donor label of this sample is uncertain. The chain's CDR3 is CASGGNEGDDQDTQYF. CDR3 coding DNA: TGTGCCAGCGGGGGGAACGAGGGGGACGACCAAGATACCCAGTACTTC.